The 22 T cell receptor beta chains given below trace back to one sample, sequenced in a study of T cell responses to AZD1222 COVID-19 vaccine. Sequencing used immunoSEQ multiplex PCR; TCRdb keeps in-frame clones, though not all of them. Of more than 85,000 clones in the sample, 82% were seen once. The material sequenced was peripheral blood, taken on day 0 of AZD1222 vaccination. The receptors come from an adult in good health.

The chain combines TRBV5-6 with TRBJ1-1; 9 bases are shared with TRBD1. V gave up 5 bases and J gave up 11 bases; unmatched junction bases: 10. Per germline, CDR1 SGHDT and CDR2 YYEEEE. The CDR3 loop spans 13 amino acids. The CDR3 spells CASRDRTGVMAFF. CDR3 DNA sequence: TGTGCCAGCAGGGACCGGACAGGGGTGATGGCTTTCTTT.

This clone was seen just once. The chain couples TRBV7-3 to TRBJ2-3; 7 bases are a match to TRBD2. The length of the CDR3 is 15 residues. Germline trimming cut 5 bases from V and 3 bases from J; bases unmatched to any gene: 8. Germline V gene data show CDR1 as SGHTA and CDR2 as FQGTGA. CDR3 in DNA: TGTGCCAGCAGCCCAGCGGGGTCTGAGACAGATACGCAGTATTTT. Its translation: CASSPAGSETDTQYF.

The CDR3 sequence: CASSVGRGNYGYTF. Written as DNA, the CDR3 is TGTGCCAGCAGCGTAGGCAGGGGGAACTATGGCTACACCTTC. This sequence joins TRBV9 and TRBJ1-2, with TRBD1 matching 7 bases. Germline trimming cut 0 bases from V and 2 bases from J; bases unmatched to any gene: 1. The germline gives CDR1 SGDLS, CDR2 YYNGEE. CDR3 length: 14 amino acids.

The rearrangement uses TRBV7-2 and TRBJ2-4; 7 bases agree with TRBD2. Per the germline V gene, CDR1 is SGHTA and CDR2 is FQGNSA. The CDR3 is made up of 16 amino acids. The J segment lost 3 bases and the V segment lost 4 bases, leaving 9 bases of the junction unmatched. The CDR3 protein is CASSSFVAGDKNIQYF. In DNA, the CDR3 is TGTGCCAGCAGCTCCTTCGTCGCGGGGGACAAAAACATTCAGTACTTC.

V is TRBV5-1 and J is TRBJ2-1, with TRBD2 matching 10 bases. There are 15 residues in the CDR3. Trimming took 0 bases from V and 7 from J; bases not matched to a gene: 4. Germline CDR1 SGHRS, CDR2 YFSETQ. The CDR3 DNA follows: TGCGCCAGCAGCTTGGAAGCGGGGGGGCTGAATGAGCAGTTCTTC. This codes for CASSLEAGGLNEQFF.

The chain has TRBV5-1 and TRBJ1-2; 7 positions agree with TRBD1. Germline V CDR1 and CDR2: SGHRS, YFSETQ. The J segment lost 4 bases and the V segment lost 4 bases, leaving 4 bases of the junction unmatched. This CDR3 region has 13 residues. CDR3 amino acids: CASSPRDSYGYTF. The CDR3 bases are TGCGCCAGCAGCCCGAGGGACAGCTATGGCTACACCTTC.

The V gene is TRBV15, the J gene TRBJ1-6; D is uncertain. Trimming pared 1 base from V and 0 bases from J, leaving 4 bases between. This CDR3 is 15 amino acids long. Germline CDR1 reads LNHNV; CDR2 reads YYDKDF (reference sequence). CDR3 region: CATSRGDSYNSPLHF. The DNA of the CDR3 is TGTGCCACCAGCAGAGGGGACTCCTATAATTCACCCCTCCACTTT.

The chain joins TRBV15 to TRBJ2-1; 7 nucleotides match TRBD2. CDR1 LNHNV and CDR2 YYDKDF come from the germline V gene (reference sequence). V lost 0 bases, J lost 8 bases, and 4 bases stayed unmatched. The CDR3 spans 14 residues. As DNA, the CDR3 is TGTGCCACCAGCAGAGAACTGGGGGGGTATGAGCAGTTCTTC. Protein: CATSRELGGYEQFF. Drawing the rest from reference TRBV15 and TRBJ2-1, the complete variable domain is DAMVIQNPRYQVTQFGKPVTLSCSQTLNHNVMYWYQQKSSQAPKLLFHYYDKDFNNEADTPDNFQSRRPNTSFCFLDIRSPGLGDTAMYLCATSRELGGYEQFFGPGTRLTVL.

In nucleotides, the CDR3 is TGCGCCAGCAGCTTAGGCAGTGGAAACACCATATATTTT. This sequence encodes CASSLGSGNTIYF. The chain combines TRBV5-1 with TRBJ1-3; D gene uncertain. Germline V lookup: CDR1 SGHRS, CDR2 YFSETQ. V was shortened by 2 bases and J by 3 bases, with 6 bases between the two germline ends. The CDR3 loop spans 13 amino acids.

V is TRBV7-2 and J is TRBJ1-2; 8 bases align to TRBD1. Germline loops: CDR1 SGHTA, CDR2 FQGNSA. V trimming: 4 bases; J trimming: 8 bases; junction bases outside the gene matches: 9. The CDR3 sequence is 14 residues long. Written as DNA, the CDR3 is TGTGCCAGCAGCTCCCCTCAGGGGGCGAGGGGCTACACCTTC. Translating gives CASSSPQGARGYTF.

V gene TRBV9 combines with J gene TRBJ1-1, with unresolved D. V lost 0 bases and J 3 bases, leaving 6 bases between the germline ends. From germline, CDR1 is SGDLS and CDR2 YYNGEE. The CDR3 extends over 13 amino acids. The CDR3 reads CASSVVYDTEAFF. The CDR3 DNA follows: TGTGCCAGCAGCGTAGTTTATGACACTGAAGCTTTCTTT.

This chain connects TRBV10-2 to TRBJ1-5, with 7 bases identical to TRBD1. Losses at the gene ends were 4 bases for V and 5 bases for J; bases not matched to a gene: 2. Germline V gene sequence: CDR1 WSHSY, CDR2 SAAADI. The CDR3 contains 13 residues. In DNA form, the CDR3 reads TGCGCCAGCAGTGCTACAGGGGATCAGCCCCAGCATTTT. Protein product: CASSATGDQPQHF.

CDR3 amino acids: CASSSRQDSYEQYF. For the CDR3, the DNA is TGTGCCAGCAGCAGTCGACAGGATTCCTACGAGCAGTACTTC. This chain connects TRBV21-1 to TRBJ2-7; whether TRBD1, the table's D call, matches the DNA was not checked. TRBV21-1 has pseudogene status. The length of the CDR3 is 14 residues.

The chain recombines TRBV27 with TRBJ2-1, with a weak D call TRBD1 (7 bases). This CDR3 spans 15 amino acids. Germline values: CDR1 MNHEY, CDR2 SMNVEV (reference sequence). V was clipped by 5 bases and J by 8 bases, with 19 bases between them. The CDR3 DNA follows: TGTGCCAGCAGTCCGAGAGAGACAGGGAGGCATGAGCAGTTCTTC. Amino acids: CASSPRETGRHEQFF.

This rearrangement joins TRBV4-3 to TRBJ2-1; D gene ambiguous. CDR3 length equals 14 residues. Germline CDR1 reads LGHNA; CDR2 reads YSLEER. The germline V and J ends were trimmed by 1 base and 8 bases, with 12 bases remaining between them. The CDR3: CASSQVSRLDEQFF. The DNA of the CDR3 is TGCGCCAGCAGCCAAGTGAGCAGGTTGGATGAGCAGTTCTTC.

This clone was counted a single time. The chain employs TRBV18 and TRBJ1-5; weak D call: TRBD1 (5 bases). CDR1 and CDR2 (germline): KGHSH, LQKENI. CDR3 length: 13 amino acids. V lost 3 bases and J lost 7, with 10 bases in between. The DNA of the CDR3 is TGTGCCAGCTCACCCGGACATGGGCAGCCCCAGCATTTT. Amino acids: CASSPGHGQPQHF.

The sample holds a few counts of this clone. The rearrangement uses TRBV4-1 and TRBJ2-2, with D unresolved. This CDR3 region has 16 residues. V was pared by 0 bases and J by 2 bases, with 10 bases between. Looked up from germline, CDR1 is MGHRA and CDR2 is YSYEKL. The DNA for the CDR3 is TGCGCCAGCAGCCAAGAGGGCCGCGGCAACACCGGGGAGCTGTTTTTT. Its protein is CASSQEGRGNTGELFF.

The rearrangement links TRBV7-6 to TRBJ2-1; no clear D. Trimming stripped 3 bases from V and 0 bases from J, with 12 bases between. Germline CDR1 is SGHVS and CDR2 is FNYEAQ. This CDR3 spans 16 amino acids. CDR3 residues: CASSLSVARSYNEQFF. The CDR3 nucleotides are TGTGCCAGCAGCTTGTCCGTGGCCCGCTCCTACAATGAGCAGTTCTTC. The entire variable domain, with the rest obtained from reference TRBV7-6 and TRBJ2-1, is as follows: GAGVSQSPRYKVTKRGQDVALRCDPISGHVSLYWYRQALGQGPEFLTYFNYEAQQDKSGLPNDRFSAERPEGSISTLTIQRTEQRDSAMYRCASSLSVARSYNEQFFGPGTRLTVL.

This chain uses TRBV4-3 with TRBJ1-2, with 8 bases identical to TRBD1. The V segment lost 1 base and the J segment 5 bases; nucleotides outside the gene matches: 6. The CDR3 contains 15 residues. Germline assignment: CDR1 LGHNA and CDR2 YSLEER. The CDR3 nucleotides are TGCGCCAGCAGCCAAGCACAGGGGGTAGGGTATGGCTACACCTTC. Translating gives CASSQAQGVGYGYTF.

Here the CDR3 DNA reads TGTGCCAGCAGTTACCGGACAGGGGGCTCTGGCTACACCTTC. Its translation: CASSYRTGGSGYTF. The chain recombines TRBV6-5 with TRBJ1-2; 11 bases are a match to TRBD1. The V gene's germline CDR1 is MNHEY and CDR2 SVGAGI. This CDR3 spans 14 amino acids. With V trimmed by 2 bases and J by 7 bases, 3 bases remained unmatched.

V is TRBV27 and J is TRBJ1-4, with TRBD1 matching over 8 bases. Germline loops: CDR1 MNHEY, CDR2 SMNVEV (reference sequence). The ends lost 8 bases at V and 7 bases at J; junction bases unmatched: 6. The length of the CDR3 is 13 residues. The DNA of the CDR3 is TGTGCCAGCGGAACAGGGGGGGTTGAAAAACTGTTTTTT. It translates to CASGTGGVEKLFF.

This clone has only a few counts. This sequence joins TRBV9 and TRBJ2-7, with D uncertain. Germline loops: CDR1 SGDLS, CDR2 YYNGEE. V was pared by 3 bases and J by 2 bases, with 9 bases between. The CDR3 covers 13 residues. The CDR3 DNA sequence: TGTGCCAGCAGCGGGACGGATACCTACGAGCAGTACTTC. It translates to CASSGTDTYEQYF.